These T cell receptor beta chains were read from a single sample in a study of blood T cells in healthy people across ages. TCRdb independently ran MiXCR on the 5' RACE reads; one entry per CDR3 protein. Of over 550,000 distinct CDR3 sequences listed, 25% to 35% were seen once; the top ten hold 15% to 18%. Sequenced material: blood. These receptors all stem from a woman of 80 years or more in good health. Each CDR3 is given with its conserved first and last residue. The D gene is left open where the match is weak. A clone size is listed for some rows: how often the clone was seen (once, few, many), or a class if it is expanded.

CDR3 DNA: TGTGCCTGGAGTGTCGGACCAAGCGGAGGCTACACCTTC; CDR3 protein: CAWSVGPSGGYTF; V gene: TRBV30; D gene: NA; J gene: TRBJ1-2; clone size: many
CDR3 DNA: TGTGCCATCAGTGGGGGGGACGAGCAGTACTTC; CDR3 protein: CAISGGDEQYF; V gene: TRBV10-3; D gene: NA; J gene: TRBJ2-7; clone size: many
CDR3 DNA: TGCAGTGCTAGTCCTAGCGGCTACAATGAGCAGTTCTTC; CDR3 protein: CSASPSGYNEQFF; V gene: TRBV20-1; D gene: TRBD2; J gene: TRBJ2-1; clone size: NA
CDR3 DNA: TGCGCCAGCAGCTTAGTAGGGGGCGTAGGCAATGAGCAGTTCTTC; CDR3 protein: CASSLVGGVGNEQFF; V gene: TRBV5-1; D gene: TRBD1; J gene: TRBJ2-1; clone size: many
CDR3 DNA: TGTGCCAGCAGCCCCCAATTCGGGGGGGACAATGAGCAGTACTTC; CDR3 protein: CASSPQFGGDNEQYF; V gene: TRBV7-3; D gene: TRBD2; J gene: TRBJ2-5; clone size: few
CDR3 DNA: TGTGCCAGCAGTTTCCAAACAGGGTACGAGCAGTACTTC; CDR3 protein: CASSFQTGYEQYF; V gene: TRBV27; D gene: NA; J gene: TRBJ2-7; clone size: few
CDR3 DNA: TGCGCCAGCAGCTTGGTTTCTGGGGGTTCAAGGTACAATGAGCAGTACTTC; CDR3 protein: CASSLVSGGSRYNEQYF; V gene: TRBV5-1; D gene: NA; J gene: TRBJ2-7; clone size: few
CDR3 DNA: TGTGCCAGCAAAAGAGGGGGGTGGGAGCAGTACTTC; CDR3 protein: CASKRGGWEQYF; V gene: TRBV2; D gene: NA; J gene: TRBJ2-7; clone size: few
CDR3 DNA: TGTGCCAGCAGCACCTATACCGCGGGCACAGATACGCAGTATTTT; CDR3 protein: CASSTYTAGTDTQYF; V gene: TRBV7-3; D gene: NA; J gene: TRBJ2-3; clone size: many
CDR3 DNA: TGTGCCAGCAGCTCCTCCGGGACTAGCGTACATGAGCAGTTCTTC; CDR3 protein: CASSSSGTSVHEQFF; V gene: TRBV7-9; D gene: TRBD2; J gene: TRBJ2-1; clone size: many
CDR3 DNA: TGTGCCAGCAGCTTAGATCGAGGGCCAGATACGCAGTATTTT; CDR3 protein: CASSLDRGPDTQYF; V gene: TRBV11-2; D gene: NA; J gene: TRBJ2-3; clone size: many
CDR3 DNA: TGTGCCAGCAGCTTAATGGTTGGGGGCGGCGAGACCCAGTACTTC; CDR3 protein: CASSLMVGGGETQYF; V gene: TRBV7-2; D gene: NA; J gene: TRBJ2-5; clone size: NA
CDR3 DNA: TGTGCCAGCAGCTTAGGGACAGGCGAATACTACGAGCAGTACTTC; CDR3 protein: CASSLGTGEYYEQYF; V gene: TRBV5-4; D gene: TRBD1; J gene: TRBJ2-7; clone size: many
CDR3 DNA: TGTGCCAGCAGTGTAGCCCTCGTGGCAGGGCTAAACAATTCACCCCTCCACTTT; CDR3 protein: CASSVALVAGLNNSPLHF; V gene: TRBV6-1; D gene: NA; J gene: TRBJ1-6; clone size: NA
CDR3 DNA: TGTGCCAGCAGTTTATTGGCTAGCGGGGGAAATGAGCAGTACTTC; CDR3 protein: CASSLLASGGNEQYF; V gene: TRBV28; D gene: TRBD2; J gene: TRBJ2-7; clone size: many
CDR3 DNA: TGTGCCAGCAGTGAGCCCTTATACGGCTACACCTTC; CDR3 protein: CASSEPLYGYTF; V gene: TRBV25-1; D gene: NA; J gene: TRBJ1-2; clone size: NA
CDR3 DNA: TGCAGCGCTAGAGACCCGGACAGCTATGGCTACACCTTC; CDR3 protein: CSARDPDSYGYTF; V gene: TRBV20-1; D gene: NA; J gene: TRBJ1-2; clone size: NA
CDR3 DNA: TGTGCCAGCAGGACCCCTTCGGGCGGCAATGAGCAGTTCTTC; CDR3 protein: CASRTPSGGNEQFF; V gene: TRBV7-3; D gene: NA; J gene: TRBJ2-1; clone size: NA
CDR3 DNA: TGCGCCAGCAGCTTTGTGGCGGGAATCCAGGCCTACGAGCAGTACTTC; CDR3 protein: CASSFVAGIQAYEQYF; V gene: TRBV5-1; D gene: NA; J gene: TRBJ2-7; clone size: NA
CDR3 DNA: TGTGCCAGCAGTCGTCGGGAGGGGGCCAACTATGGCTACACCTTC; CDR3 protein: CASSRREGANYGYTF; V gene: TRBV6-6; D gene: TRBD1; J gene: TRBJ1-2; clone size: many